This section outlines one T cell receptor beta chain sequence together with its context. This sample was included in a study of OX40 agonist ivuxolimab in advanced cancers. This CDR3 region has 13 residues. The germline gives CDR1 LNHDA, CDR2 SQIVND (reference sequence). V was cut by 6 bases and J by 2 bases, with 11 bases left in between. Only in-frame clones appear in the TCRdb table, and some are missing; sequencing was by immunoSEQ multiplex PCR. The data contain about 65,000 clones, approximately 90% of them singletons. Researchers took blood at baseline, on cycle 4 day 1, and on cycle 7 day 1. The specimen comprised CD4+ or CD8+ T cells sorted from blood, sampled in a trial of the OX40 agonist ivuxolimab. The genes are TRBV19 and TRBJ2-7; a possible D gene is TRBD2 (7 bases). The origin of this receptor is an adult with an advanced solid tumor such as melanoma, head and neck, liver or kidney cancer. The CDR3 region is CASRRGGTYEQYF. CDR3 bases: TGTGCCAGTAGGAGGGGGGGGACCTACGAGCAGTACTTC.